Listed here are 7 T cell receptor beta chains from one sample, sequenced in a study of cytomegalovirus exposure and HLA in healthy donors. A multiplex PCR was run with 60 Vbeta primers and 13 Jbeta primers. Measured with immunoSEQ multiplex PCR; TCRdb has only the in-frame clones, and not every one. Counted here are 200,000 to 250,000 clones, around 80% occurring once; the ten biggest clones make up about 0.45%. The sequenced material came from PBMCs. All receptors derive from a boy younger than 18 in good health and CMV-seronegative.

The chain employs TRBV5-4 and TRBJ2-7; D remains ambiguous. V lost 2 bases and J 3 bases, leaving 9 bases between the germline ends. The CDR3 loop spans 13 amino acids. Germline V gene lookup returns CDR1 SGHNT and CDR2 YYREEE (reference sequence). CDR3 region: CASSLRQNYEQYF. In DNA, the CDR3 is TGTGCCAGCAGCTTAAGACAAAACTACGAGCAGTACTTC.

The J gene is TRBJ1-2, the V gene TRBV6-1; D unresolved. The CDR3 totals 15 residues. Trimming pared 5 bases from V and 8 bases from J, leaving 21 bases between. CDR1 MNHNS and CDR2 SASEGT come from the germline V gene. The CDR3 is CASSPDGYGVWGYTF. Here the CDR3 DNA reads TGTGCCAGCAGTCCCGACGGATACGGGGTTTGGGGCTACACCTTC.

The chain uses TRBV2 and TRBJ2-1; D is possibly TRBD2 (7 bases). The germline V gene has CDR1 SNHLY and CDR2 FYNNEI. CDR3 length: 17 residues. V gave up 3 bases and J gave up 6 bases, with 21 bases separating them. In DNA form, the CDR3 reads TGTGCCAGCAGTGACGAAATTTGGGGGGGGCCCCCCAATGAGCAGTTCTTC. This gives the protein CASSDEIWGGPPNEQFF.

The genes are TRBV11-3 and TRBJ1-1; D possibly corresponds to TRBD1 (5 bases). Germline V CDR1 and CDR2: SGHNT, YENEEA. The CDR3 totals 13 residues. The ends were cut back, 3 bases at V and 5 bases at J, with 10 bases in the middle. The chain's CDR3 is CASSLGEGTEAFF. In DNA form, the CDR3 reads TGTGCCAGCAGCTTGGGGGAGGGAACTGAAGCTTTCTTT.

This chain links TRBV2 with TRBJ2-7, with 7 bases lining up with TRBD1. This CDR3 is 13 amino acids long. The junction had 12 bases not matched to a gene; V was cut back by 5 bases and J by 11 bases. Per the germline V gene, CDR1 is SNHLY and CDR2 is FYNNEI. CDR3 DNA sequence: TGTGCCAGCAGTCGTTCGGGACAGACCGCGAAGTACTTC. Amino acids: CASSRSGQTAKYF.

In this sample, this clone turned up a few times. The chain carries TRBV10-2 and TRBJ1-5; D unresolved. This CDR3 has 13 residues. The V end lost 3 bases, the J end lost 4 bases, and 7 bases lay between the germline ends. The germline CDR1 and CDR2 sequences are WSHSY and SAAADI. The CDR3 coding sequence is TGCGCCAGCAGTGAAATACGGAATCAGCCCCAGCATTTT. This translates into CASSEIRNQPQHF.

This chain connects TRBV7-2 to TRBJ1-1; D gene unclear. The CDR3 is 15 amino acids. Germline CDR1 reads SGHTA; CDR2 reads FQGNSA. The V and J ends lost 5 bases and 4 bases respectively, with 17 bases between them. The CDR3, as DNA: TGTGCCAGCAGCCCCGGACCGGGATTGGGCACTGAAGCTTTCTTT. This sequence encodes CASSPGPGLGTEAFF.